The rows below give T cell receptor beta chains drawn from one sample of a study of shared T cell receptors in the human thymus. Repertoires were generated with immunoSEQ multiplex PCR, while TCRdb's copy carries only in-frame clones and drops some. This sample has over 650,000 clones, with around 87% found just once. This sample was also put to use in a study of human thymus T cells.

The sequenced material came from thymocytes. All receptors derive from a boy under three years old with a congenital heart defect. Both conserved end residues are trimmed from each CDR3.

>TRBJ2-7|TRBV11-3
ACTKGVSSYEQY
>TRBJ2-5|TRBV4-1
ASSQEKDSGGPETQY
>TRBJ2-3|TRBV2
AGSWGYTDTQY
>TRBJ1-1|TRBV11-2
ASSHENRQGLTEAF
>TRBJ1-5|TRBV18
ASSPLPRGSVQPQH
>TRBJ1-2|TRBV19
ASSTDLDRPGRNGYT
>TRBJ2-5|TRBV14
ASSSQWAGQGETQY
>TRBJ1-1|TRBV15
ATSREGPDRNTEAF
>TRBJ1-3|TRBV18
ASSPPVRVGSGNTIY
>TRBJ2-7|TRBV20-1
SARAASEQY
>TRBJ2-1|TRBV5-1
ASSGGQGADEQF
>TRBJ2-1|TRBV4-3
ASSLTGSSYNEQF
>TRBJ2-2|TRBV6-1
ASSTLGTGELF
>TRBJ1-2|TRBV5-5
ASSSGQHYYGYT
>TRBJ2-7|TRBV15
ATSRDPTSGSSSYEQY
>TRBJ1-6|TRBV7-8
ASSLAVDSTYSPLH
>TRBJ1-4|TRBV28
ASSLVQGNEKLF
>TRBJ2-7|TRBV27
ASTLLAGEAYEQY
>TRBJ1-1|TRBV9
ASSVGAMNTEAF
>TRBJ2-1|TRBV5-1
ASSLGNSYNEQF
>TRBJ2-3|TRBV9
ASSATSGGLTDTQY
>TRBJ1-4|TRBV2
ASSDETGSEKLF